The 27 T cell receptor beta chains listed next were all sequenced from one sample in a study of cytomegalovirus exposure and HLA in healthy donors (dated 2017 in TCRdb). Library preparation used the immunoSEQ multiplex PCR assay. A mixture of 60 forward primers for TCR Vbeta segments and 13 reverse primers for TCR Jbeta segments was used in the multiplex PCR. Imported from immuneACCESS, the table was reduced by TCRdb to in-frame sequences with V and J called. These copies leave out some clones; in studies compared against another copy, an unresolved V gene accounts for under half, and the cause of the remainder is not known. The sample table holds some 110,000 clones, of which around 75% were seen once. The ten top clones hold approximately 4.3% of the sample. The specimen sequenced was PBMCs. Receptors originate from a man between 60 and 75 years old in good health and CMV-seropositive.

This rearrangement joins TRBV19 to TRBJ2-1, with D unclear. This CDR3 region has 13 residues. The germline V and J ends were trimmed by 1 base and 8 bases, with 9 bases remaining between them. Germline lookup yields CDR1 LNHDA and CDR2 SQIVND (reference sequence). CDR3 protein: CASSIGQAHEQFF. The CDR3 coding sequence is TGTGCCAGTAGTATAGGGCAGGCCCATGAGCAGTTCTTC.

The chain carries TRBV6-1 and TRBJ1-5; D possibly corresponds to TRBD1 (6 bases). This CDR3 contains 15 residues. V dropped 6 bases and J dropped 0 bases, with 12 bases sitting between them. The germline V gene encodes CDR1 MNHNS and CDR2 SASEGT. DNA of the CDR3: TGTGCCAGCAGCCCACAGGGATCTAGCAATCAGCCCCAGCATTTT. This gives the protein CASSPQGSSNQPQHF.

This chain connects TRBV9 to TRBJ2-5, with D perhaps matching TRBD2 (6 bases). V was clipped by 4 bases and J by 5 bases, with 12 bases between them. Germline CDR1 is SGDLS and CDR2 is YYNGEE. The CDR3 runs 13 residues. In DNA form, the CDR3 reads TGTGCCAGCAGCATAGGGACTCAGGAGACCCAGTACTTC. Its translation is CASSIGTQETQYF.

In nucleotides, the CDR3 is TGTGCCAGCAGCCAACGGGACAGTAAAGAGACCCAGTACTTC. Its translation is CASSQRDSKETQYF. The J gene is TRBJ2-5, the V gene TRBV7-9, with TRBD1 matching 7 bases. CDR1 and CDR2 from the germline V gene are SEHNR and FQNEAQ (reference sequence). CDR3 length: 14 residues. V was clipped by 5 bases and J by 3 bases; unmatched bases: 6.

The CDR3 sequence is CASSAGPQGSDGYTF. In nucleotides, the CDR3 is TGTGCCAGCAGCGCAGGCCCCCAGGGTTCGGATGGCTACACCTTC. The chain recombines TRBV9 with TRBJ1-2, with D perhaps TRBD1 (5 bases). The germline gives CDR1 SGDLS, CDR2 YYNGEE. V was clipped by 3 bases and J by 6 bases, with 18 bases between them. This CDR3 is 15 amino acids long.

V usage is TRBV28 and J usage is TRBJ1-2, with a possible D match to TRBD1 (5 bases). Deletions cut 7 bases from V and 8 bases from J, with 20 bases between. The length of the CDR3 is 14 residues. The V gene's germline CDR1 is MDHEN and CDR2 SYDVKM. The CDR3 DNA reads TGTGCCAGCAAAAAAGGGGTCCTCGGGTGGGGCTACACCTTC. Protein: CASKKGVLGWGYTF.

The CDR3, as DNA: TGCGCCAGCAGCTTGAGAGGGAACTATGGCTACACCTTC. This gives the protein CASSLRGNYGYTF. The chain combines TRBV5-1 with TRBJ1-2; no clear D gene. Trimming shortened V by 1 base and J by 2 bases, and 6 bases separated the two germline ends. Germline V gene lookup returns CDR1 SGHRS and CDR2 YFSETQ. This CDR3 is built from 13 residues.

This clone was found once. The V gene is TRBV6-4, the J gene TRBJ2-3, with D perhaps TRBD1 (6 bases). Looked up from germline, CDR1 is MRHNA and CDR2 is SNTAGT. The ends were cut back, 1 base at V and 2 bases at J, with 13 bases in the middle. CDR3 length equals 16 residues. The CDR3 DNA sequence: TGTGCCAGCAGTGACTACCGGACAGCTTCCACAGATACGCAGTATTTT. Translation gives CASSDYRTASTDTQYF.

This clone occurred a few times. This chain links TRBV27 with TRBJ1-6; 9 positions agree with TRBD1. This CDR3 has 15 residues. Trimming removed 8 bases from V and 7 bases from J; junction bases left unmatched: 9. Germline CDR1 reads MNHEY; CDR2 reads SMNVEV (reference sequence). This chain's CDR3 is CASCLTGGVNSPLHF. CDR3 bases: TGTGCCAGCTGCTTGACAGGGGGTGTGAATTCACCCCTCCACTTT.

The chain has TRBV19 and TRBJ2-2, with no clear D. In germline, CDR1 is LNHDA, CDR2 SQIVND (reference sequence). V shed 4 bases and J shed 6 bases, with 12 bases lying between them. CDR3 size: 14 residues. The CDR3 DNA sequence: TGTGCCAGTAGTACCCTAATTGGAGCCGGGGAGCTGTTTTTT. Its translation is CASSTLIGAGELFF.

The chain employs TRBV27 and TRBJ2-1; TRBD2 aligns across 9 bases. Trimming at V came to 2 bases and at J to 6 bases, leaving 8 bases not matched to a gene. Germline V gene sequence: CDR1 MNHEY, CDR2 SMNVEV (reference sequence). The CDR3 spans 16 residues. The CDR3 DNA is TGTGCCAGCAGTTTAATCCGGGGGACTAGCTTCAATGAGCAGTTCTTC. This encodes CASSLIRGTSFNEQFF.

This chain joins TRBV5-5 and TRBJ2-2, with 8 positions matching TRBD1. The CDR3 has 15 residues. Per the germline V gene, CDR1 is SGHKS and CDR2 is YYEKEE (reference sequence). V gave up 4 bases and J gave up 8 bases; unmatched junction bases: 10. The CDR3 DNA is TGTGCCAGCAGCGACCGGGACAGGCTGATAGGGGAGCTGTTTTTT. Its protein is CASSDRDRLIGELFF.

This clone was counted between two and nine times. The V gene is TRBV7-9, the J gene TRBJ2-1; D might be TRBD2 (5 bases). The CDR3 has 15 residues. V lost 1 base to trimming and J lost 8 bases, with 15 bases between them. CDR1 is SEHNR, CDR2 FQNEAQ, per germline (reference sequence). The CDR3 spells CASSLGTFQGDEQFF. CDR3 in DNA: TGTGCCAGCAGCTTAGGGACTTTTCAAGGTGATGAGCAGTTCTTC.

About this clone: Mismatch with germline at one junction end may stem from a read error. The rearrangement uses TRBV19 and TRBJ1-2; D is ambiguous. Germline-derived CDR1 and CDR2 are LNHDA and SQIVND (reference sequence). The CDR3 spans 12 residues. The CDR3: CASCNDNYGHTF. DNA of the CDR3: TGTGCCAGTTGTAATGATAACTATGGCCACACCTTC.

CDR3 sequence: CASSLASGGAYEQYF. In nucleotides, the CDR3 is TGTGCCAGCAGCTTAGCTAGCGGGGGGGCCTACGAGCAGTACTTC. This rearrangement joins TRBV7-2 to TRBJ2-7, with 11 bases matching TRBD2. CDR1 is SGHTA and CDR2 is FQGNSA in the germline V gene. This CDR3 has 15 amino acids. V dropped 0 bases and J dropped 2; count of bases not matched to a gene: 0.

This clone was detected once. The chain is built from TRBV15 and TRBJ2-3; TRBD2 agrees at 10 bases. CDR1 and CDR2 (germline): LNHNV, YYDKDF (reference sequence). This CDR3 contains 15 residues. V gave up 0 bases and J gave up 5 bases; unmatched junction bases: 2. The CDR3 nucleotides are TGTGCCACCAGCAGAGATGGGACTAGCGAAGATACGCAGTATTTT. It is translated as CATSRDGTSEDTQYF.

This chain links TRBV28 with TRBJ1-5; possible D gene TRBD1, 5 bases. The CDR3 covers 15 residues. Trimming shortened V by 2 bases and J by 4 bases, and 12 bases separated the two germline ends. Germline CDR1 MDHEN, CDR2 SYDVKM. In DNA form, the CDR3 reads TGTGCCAGCAGTTTAAGACAGCTAGGAAATCAGCCCCAGCATTTT. Amino acids: CASSLRQLGNQPQHF.

This clone was seen more than once but under ten times. DNA of the CDR3: TGTGCCAGCAGCTTCAGGTCGGAAAATGAGCAGTTCTTC. Protein sequence: CASSFRSENEQFF. The V and J genes are TRBV7-6 and TRBJ2-1; D is unresolved. V was cut by 3 bases and J by 7 bases, with 10 bases left in between. This CDR3 is built from 13 residues. Germline V lookup: CDR1 SGHVS, CDR2 FNYEAQ.

There are a few counts of this clone. The V call is TRBV13, the J call TRBJ2-2; 10 bases map to TRBD2. The ends lost 5 bases at V and 3 bases at J; junction bases unmatched: 9. Per germline, CDR1 PRHDT and CDR2 FYEKMQ (reference sequence). The CDR3 is 17 amino acids. The CDR3 DNA reads as TGTGCCAGCAGCCTCTATAGCGGGGGGCCGCACACCGGGGAGCTGTTTTTT. Amino acids: CASSLYSGGPHTGELFF.

This clone was seen only once. The chain is built from TRBV15 and TRBJ1-1, with D possibly matching TRBD1 (5 bases). The germline V gene encodes CDR1 LNHNV and CDR2 YYDKDF (reference sequence). CDR3 length: 13 amino acids. V was shortened by 7 bases and J by 7 bases, with 16 bases between the two germline ends. CDR3 bases: TGTGCCACCATTTCGAACGGGGGATATGAAGCTTTCTTT. Protein product: CATISNGGYEAFF.

This chain links TRBV19 with TRBJ1-1; 8 bases fit TRBD1. J gave up 4 bases and V 7 bases, and 8 bases lay outside the gene matches. The CDR3 has 14 amino acids. CDR1 is LNHDA and CDR2 is SQIVND in the germline V gene (reference sequence). The CDR3 here is CASNARGRGTEAFF. The DNA for the CDR3 is TGTGCCAGTAATGCCAGGGGGCGCGGCACTGAAGCTTTCTTT.

This clone was seen once. V usage is TRBV21-1 and J usage is TRBJ2-7; the table gives TRBD2 as D, unverified against the DNA. TRBV21-1 corresponds to a pseudogene. There are 13 residues in the CDR3. The CDR3 nucleotides read TGTGCCAGCAGCGGTAGAACGGTCCACGAGCAGTACTTC. It is translated as CASSGRTVHEQYF.

The chain employs TRBV6-6 and TRBJ1-1, with no clear D. Germline lookup yields CDR1 MNHNY and CDR2 SVGAGI (reference sequence). The V gene lost 2 bases and the J gene lost 8 bases, with 9 bases spanning the gap. The CDR3 extends over 12 amino acids. The CDR3 sequence: CASSYRQREAFF. As DNA, the CDR3 is TGTGCCAGCAGTTACCGGCAGAGGGAAGCTTTCTTT.

This sequence joins TRBV10-2 and TRBJ2-2; D might be TRBD1 (6 bases). V shed 4 bases and J shed 6 bases, with 9 bases lying between them. The V gene's germline CDR1 is WSHSY and CDR2 SAAADI. The CDR3 sequence is 13 residues long. The CDR3 loop is CASSGQAPGELFF. The CDR3 coding sequence is TGCGCCAGCAGTGGACAGGCCCCCGGGGAGCTGTTTTTT.

CDR3 bases: TGTGCCAGTAGTATTCAACTCTATAATTCACCCCTCCACTTT. Its protein product is CASSIQLYNSPLHF. The chain has TRBV19 and TRBJ1-6, with D uncertain. Germline V gene data show CDR1 as LNHDA and CDR2 as SQIVND (reference sequence). The V gene lost 3 bases and the J gene lost 3 bases, with 6 bases spanning the gap. The length of the CDR3 is 14 residues.

The genes are TRBV4-1 and TRBJ1-2; a weak D match, TRBD1 (6 bases). The CDR3 runs 14 residues. Germline CDR1 is MGHRA and CDR2 is YSYEKL. Trimming removed 4 bases from V and 1 base from J, with 10 bases in between. This CDR3 is CASSPTGGNYGYTF. The CDR3 DNA reads TGCGCCAGCAGCCCGACAGGAGGTAACTATGGCTACACCTTC.

The chain employs TRBV27 and TRBJ1-4; the D gene is possibly TRBD1 (6 bases). There are 14 residues in the CDR3. The V end lost 5 bases, the J end lost 7 bases, and 14 bases lay between the germline ends. Germline assignment: CDR1 MNHEY and CDR2 SMNVEV (reference sequence). The CDR3 coding sequence is TGTGCCAGCAGTGTAGGGGGATTTGGTGAAAAACTGTTTTTT. It is translated as CASSVGGFGEKLFF.